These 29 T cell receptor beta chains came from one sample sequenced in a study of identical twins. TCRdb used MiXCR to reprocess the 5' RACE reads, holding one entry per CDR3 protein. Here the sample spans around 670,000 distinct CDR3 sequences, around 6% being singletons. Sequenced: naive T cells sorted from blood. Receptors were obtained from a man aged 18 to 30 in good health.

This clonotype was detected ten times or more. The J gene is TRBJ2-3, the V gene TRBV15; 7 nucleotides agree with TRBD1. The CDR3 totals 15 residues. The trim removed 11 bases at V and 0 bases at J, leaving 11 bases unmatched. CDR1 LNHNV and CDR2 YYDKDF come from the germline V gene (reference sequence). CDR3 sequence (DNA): TGTGCCGCGGCCGAAGGGGGCGTTAGCACAGATACGCAGTATTTT. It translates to CAAAEGGVSTDTQYF.

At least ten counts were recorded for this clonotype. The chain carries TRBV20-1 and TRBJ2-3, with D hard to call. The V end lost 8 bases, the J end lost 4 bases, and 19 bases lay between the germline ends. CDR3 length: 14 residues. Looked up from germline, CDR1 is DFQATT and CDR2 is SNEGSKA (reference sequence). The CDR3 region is CSTSGYGVADTQYF. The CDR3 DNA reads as TGCAGTACATCCGGGTACGGTGTCGCAGATACGCAGTATTTT.

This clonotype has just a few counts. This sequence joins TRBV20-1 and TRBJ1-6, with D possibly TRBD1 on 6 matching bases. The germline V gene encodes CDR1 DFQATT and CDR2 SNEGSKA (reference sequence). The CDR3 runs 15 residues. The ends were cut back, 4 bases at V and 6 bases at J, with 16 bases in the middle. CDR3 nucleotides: TGCAGTGCTAAGGGCCCAGGGGTTGTTAATTCACCCCTCCACTTT. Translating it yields CSAKGPGVVNSPLHF.

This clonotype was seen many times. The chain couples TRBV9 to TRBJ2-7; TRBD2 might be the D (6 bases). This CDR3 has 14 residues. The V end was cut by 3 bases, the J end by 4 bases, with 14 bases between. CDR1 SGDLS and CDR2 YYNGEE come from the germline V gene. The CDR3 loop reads CASSEGLGGYEQYV. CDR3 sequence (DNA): TGTGCCAGCAGCGAGGGACTGGGGGGTTACGAGCAGTACGTC.

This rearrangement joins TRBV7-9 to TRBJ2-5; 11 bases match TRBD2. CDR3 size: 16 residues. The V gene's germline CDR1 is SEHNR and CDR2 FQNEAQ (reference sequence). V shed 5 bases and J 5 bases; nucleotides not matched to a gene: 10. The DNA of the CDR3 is TGTGCCAGCAGCCCTAGGAACCTAGCGGGAGGCGAGACCCAGTACTTC. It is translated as CASSPRNLAGGETQYF.

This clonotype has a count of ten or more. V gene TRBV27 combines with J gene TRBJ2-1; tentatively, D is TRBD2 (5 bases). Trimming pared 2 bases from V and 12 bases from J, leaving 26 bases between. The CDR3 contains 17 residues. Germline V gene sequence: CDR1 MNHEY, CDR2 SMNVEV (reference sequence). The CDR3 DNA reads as TGTGCCAGCAGTTTAGCCCGAAGACTATCCGCCTCGGATGGGCAGTTCTTC. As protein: CASSLARRLSASDGQFF.

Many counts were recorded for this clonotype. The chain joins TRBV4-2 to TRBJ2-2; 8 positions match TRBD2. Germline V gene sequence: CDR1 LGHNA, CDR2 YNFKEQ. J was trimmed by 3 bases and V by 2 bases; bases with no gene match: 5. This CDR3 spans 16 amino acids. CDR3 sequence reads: CASSQYSGTDTGELFF. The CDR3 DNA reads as TGTGCCAGCAGCCAATATAGCGGGACCGACACCGGGGAGCTGTTTTTT.

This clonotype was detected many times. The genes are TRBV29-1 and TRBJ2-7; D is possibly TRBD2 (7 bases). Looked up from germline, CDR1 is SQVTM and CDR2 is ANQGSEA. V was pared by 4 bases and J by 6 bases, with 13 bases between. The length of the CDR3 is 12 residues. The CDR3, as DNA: TGCAGCGTTGTAACAGGGAGGGGCGAGCAGTACTTC. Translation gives CSVVTGRGEQYF.

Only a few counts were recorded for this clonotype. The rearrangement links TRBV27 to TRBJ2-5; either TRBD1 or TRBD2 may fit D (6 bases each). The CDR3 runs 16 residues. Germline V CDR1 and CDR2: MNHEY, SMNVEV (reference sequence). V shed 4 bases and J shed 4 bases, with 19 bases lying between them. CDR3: CASSSPRGGFGETQYF. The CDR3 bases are TGTGCCAGCAGTTCGCCCCGAGGGGGGTTTGGAGAGACCCAGTACTTC.

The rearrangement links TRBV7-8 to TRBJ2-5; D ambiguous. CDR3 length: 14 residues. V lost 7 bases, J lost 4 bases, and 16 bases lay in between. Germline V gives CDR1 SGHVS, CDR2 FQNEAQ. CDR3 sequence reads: CASTLLLDRETQYF. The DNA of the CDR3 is TGTGCCAGCACCCTCTTACTGGATCGAGAGACCCAGTACTTC.

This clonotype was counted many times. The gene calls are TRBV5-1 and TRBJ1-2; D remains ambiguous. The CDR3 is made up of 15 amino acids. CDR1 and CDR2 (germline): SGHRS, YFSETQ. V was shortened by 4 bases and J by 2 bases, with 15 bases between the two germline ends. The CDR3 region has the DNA TGCGCCAGCAGCCCCGTCGAGGGCGCGAACTATGGCTACACCTTC. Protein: CASSPVEGANYGYTF.

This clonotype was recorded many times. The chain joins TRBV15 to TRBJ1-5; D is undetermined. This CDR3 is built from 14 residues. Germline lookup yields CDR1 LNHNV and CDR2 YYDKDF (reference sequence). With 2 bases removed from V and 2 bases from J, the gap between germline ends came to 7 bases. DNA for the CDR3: TGTGCCACCAGCAGACCCCCGGGCAATCAGCCCCAGCATTTT. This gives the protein CATSRPPGNQPQHF.

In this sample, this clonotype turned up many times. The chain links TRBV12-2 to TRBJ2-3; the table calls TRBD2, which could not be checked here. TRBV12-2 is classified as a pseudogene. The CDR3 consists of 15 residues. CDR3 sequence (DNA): TGTGCAAGTCGCTTCAGACTAGTTTCCACAGATACGCAGTATTTT. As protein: CASRFRLVSTDTQYF.

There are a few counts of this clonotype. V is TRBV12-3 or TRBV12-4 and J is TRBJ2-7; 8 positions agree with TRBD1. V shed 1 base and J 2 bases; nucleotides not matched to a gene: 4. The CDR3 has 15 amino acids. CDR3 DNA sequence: TGTGCCAGCAGTTTAGGTTGGGACAGGACCTACGAGCAGTACTTC. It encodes CASSLGWDRTYEQYF.

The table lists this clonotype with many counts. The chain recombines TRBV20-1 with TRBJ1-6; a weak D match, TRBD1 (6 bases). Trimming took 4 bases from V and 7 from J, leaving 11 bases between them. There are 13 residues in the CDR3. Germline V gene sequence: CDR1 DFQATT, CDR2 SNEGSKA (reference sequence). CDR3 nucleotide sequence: TGCAGTGCTACCGGGACACCGAATTCACCCCTCCACTTT. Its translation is CSATGTPNSPLHF.

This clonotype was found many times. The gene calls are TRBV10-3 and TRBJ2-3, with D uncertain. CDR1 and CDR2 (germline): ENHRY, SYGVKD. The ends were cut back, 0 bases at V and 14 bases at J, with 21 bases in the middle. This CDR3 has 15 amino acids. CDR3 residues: CAISESLGRAAPPYF. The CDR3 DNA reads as TGTGCCATCAGTGAGTCTTTGGGAAGGGCCGCCCCTCCGTATTTT.

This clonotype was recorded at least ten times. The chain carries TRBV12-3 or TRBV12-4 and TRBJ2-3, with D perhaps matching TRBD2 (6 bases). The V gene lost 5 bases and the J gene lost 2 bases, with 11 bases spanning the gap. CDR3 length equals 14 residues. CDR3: CASSPRLDTDTQYF. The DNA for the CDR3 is TGTGCCAGCAGTCCTCGACTAGACACAGATACGCAGTATTTT.

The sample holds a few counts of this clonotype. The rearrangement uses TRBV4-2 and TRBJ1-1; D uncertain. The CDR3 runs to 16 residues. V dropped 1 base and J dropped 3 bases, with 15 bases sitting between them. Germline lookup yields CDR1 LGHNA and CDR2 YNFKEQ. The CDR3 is CASSQAVTGTDTEAFF. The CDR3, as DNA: TGTGCCAGCAGCCAAGCAGTCACGGGTACAGACACTGAAGCTTTCTTT.

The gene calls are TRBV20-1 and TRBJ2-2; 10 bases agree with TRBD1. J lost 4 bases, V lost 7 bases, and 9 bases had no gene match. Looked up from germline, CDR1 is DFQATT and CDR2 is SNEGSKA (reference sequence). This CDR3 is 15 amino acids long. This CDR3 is CSVRSGQGRTGELFF. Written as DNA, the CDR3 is TGCAGTGTTCGTTCGGGACAGGGGCGCACCGGGGAGCTGTTTTTT.

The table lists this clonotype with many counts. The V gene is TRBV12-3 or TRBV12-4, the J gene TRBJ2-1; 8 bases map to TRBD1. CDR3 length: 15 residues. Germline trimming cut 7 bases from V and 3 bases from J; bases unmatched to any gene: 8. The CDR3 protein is CASTLPGQVYNEQFF. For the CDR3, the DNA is TGTGCCAGCACCCTTCCGGGACAGGTCTACAATGAGCAGTTCTTC.

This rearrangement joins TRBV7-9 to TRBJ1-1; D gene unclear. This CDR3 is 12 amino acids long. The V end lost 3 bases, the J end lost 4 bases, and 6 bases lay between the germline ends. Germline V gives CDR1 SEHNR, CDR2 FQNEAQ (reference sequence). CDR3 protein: CASSLPVTEAFF. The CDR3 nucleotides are TGTGCCAGCAGCTTGCCCGTCACTGAAGCTTTCTTT. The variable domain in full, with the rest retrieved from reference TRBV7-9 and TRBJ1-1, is DTGVSQNPRHKITKRGQNVTFRCDPISEHNRLYWYRQTLGQGPEFLTYFQNEAQLEKSRLLSDRFSAERPKGSFSTLEIQRTEQGDSAMYLCASSLPVTEAFFGQGTRLTVV.

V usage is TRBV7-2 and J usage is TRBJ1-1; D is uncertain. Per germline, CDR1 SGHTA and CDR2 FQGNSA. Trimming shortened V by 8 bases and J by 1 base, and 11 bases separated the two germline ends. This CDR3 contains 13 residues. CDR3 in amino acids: CASVAWENTEAFF. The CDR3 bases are TGTGCCAGCGTCGCCTGGGAGAACACTGAAGCTTTCTTT.

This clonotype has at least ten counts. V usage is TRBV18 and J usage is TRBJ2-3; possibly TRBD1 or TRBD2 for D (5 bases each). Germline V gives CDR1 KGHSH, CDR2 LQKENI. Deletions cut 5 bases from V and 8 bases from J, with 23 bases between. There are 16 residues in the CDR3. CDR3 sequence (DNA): TGTGCCAGCTCATACTACACTACCGGGGCCGGCGGTACGCAGTATTTT. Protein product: CASSYYTTGAGGTQYF.

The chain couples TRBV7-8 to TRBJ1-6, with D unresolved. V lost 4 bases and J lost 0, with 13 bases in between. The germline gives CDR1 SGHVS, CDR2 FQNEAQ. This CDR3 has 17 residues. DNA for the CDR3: TGTGCCAGCAGCTCGACCGTCGACCGCTCCTATAATTCACCCCTCCACTTT. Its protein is CASSSTVDRSYNSPLHF.

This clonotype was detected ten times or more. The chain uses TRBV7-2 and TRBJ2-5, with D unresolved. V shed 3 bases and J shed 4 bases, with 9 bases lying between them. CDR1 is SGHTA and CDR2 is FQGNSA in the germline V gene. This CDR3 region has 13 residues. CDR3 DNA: TGTGCCAGCAGCTTCCCGATTTCAGAGACCCAGTACTTC. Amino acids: CASSFPISETQYF.

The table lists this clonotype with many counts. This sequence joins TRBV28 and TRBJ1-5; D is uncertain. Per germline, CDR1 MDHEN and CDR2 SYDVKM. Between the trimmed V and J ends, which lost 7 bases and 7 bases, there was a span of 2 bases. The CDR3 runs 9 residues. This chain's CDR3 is CASTQPQHF. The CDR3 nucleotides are TGTGCCAGCACCCAGCCCCAGCATTTT.

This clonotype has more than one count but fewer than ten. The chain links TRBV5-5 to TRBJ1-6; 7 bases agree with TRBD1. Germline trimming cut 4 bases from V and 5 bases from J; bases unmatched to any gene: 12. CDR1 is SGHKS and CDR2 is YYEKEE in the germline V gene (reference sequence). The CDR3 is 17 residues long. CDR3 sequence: CASSRTGRGVDNSPLHF. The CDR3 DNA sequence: TGTGCCAGCAGCCGGACAGGCCGAGGGGTGGATAATTCACCCCTCCACTTT.

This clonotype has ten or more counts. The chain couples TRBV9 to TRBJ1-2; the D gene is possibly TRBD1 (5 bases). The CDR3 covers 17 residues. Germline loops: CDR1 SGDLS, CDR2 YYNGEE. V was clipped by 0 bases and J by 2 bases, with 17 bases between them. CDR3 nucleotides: TGTGCCAGCAGCGTAGGCTCCCCCCTGGAGGGGAACTATGGCTACACCTTC. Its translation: CASSVGSPLEGNYGYTF.

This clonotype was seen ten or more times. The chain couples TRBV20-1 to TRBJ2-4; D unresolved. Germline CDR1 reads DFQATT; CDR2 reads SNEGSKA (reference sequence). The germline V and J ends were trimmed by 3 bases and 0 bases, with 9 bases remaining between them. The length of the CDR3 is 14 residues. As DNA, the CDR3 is TGCAGTGCTAGTCTCGGGTTAGCCAAAAACATTCAGTACTTC. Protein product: CSASLGLAKNIQYF.